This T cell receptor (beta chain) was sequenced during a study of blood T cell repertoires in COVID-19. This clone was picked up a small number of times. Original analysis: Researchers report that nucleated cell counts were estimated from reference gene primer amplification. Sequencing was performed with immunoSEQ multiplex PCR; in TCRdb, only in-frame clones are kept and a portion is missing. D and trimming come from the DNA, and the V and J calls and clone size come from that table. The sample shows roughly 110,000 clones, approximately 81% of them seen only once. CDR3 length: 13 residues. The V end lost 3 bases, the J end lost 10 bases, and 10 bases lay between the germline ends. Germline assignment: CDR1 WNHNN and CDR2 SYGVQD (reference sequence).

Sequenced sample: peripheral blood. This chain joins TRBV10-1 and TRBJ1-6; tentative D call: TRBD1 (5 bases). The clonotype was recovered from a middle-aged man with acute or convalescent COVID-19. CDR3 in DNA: TGCGCCAGCAGTGAAACCGGGGGATCACCCCTCCACTTT. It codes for CASSETGGSPLHF.